These T cell receptor beta chains were read from a single sample in a study of blood T cell repertoires in COVID-19. Method: immunoSEQ multiplex PCR; TCRdb's copy keeps in-frame clones and lacks some. The top ten hold around 15% of the sample, which has over 85,000 clones, about 75% seen once. Material for sequencing was peripheral blood. Receptors were obtained from an elderly woman with active or convalescent COVID-19. CDR3s include the opening cysteine and the closing phenylalanine or tryptophan. D genes are given only for firm matches. Clone size appears in some rows only: once, few, many, or a class for an expanded clone.

TRBV7-2	15	TRBJ2-5	.	.	TGTGCCAGCAGCTATTATAGGGGAAATGAAGAGACCCAGTACTTC	CASSYYRGNEETQYF
TRBV2	18	TRBJ2-3	TRBD2	.	TGTGCCAGCAGTGAAGGGTTAGCGGGAGGGCCGGGGGTGGATACGCAGTATTTT	CASSEGLAGGPGVDTQYF
TRBV4-1	15	TRBJ2-1	TRBD2	.	TGCGCCAGCAGCCAAATAACTAGCGGGAACAATGAGCAGTTCTTC	CASSQITSGNNEQFF
TRBV29-1	14	TRBJ2-5	.	.	TGCAGCGTTGAAGTTGAGAGGGGGCAAGAGACCCAGTACTTC	CSVEVERGQETQYF
TRBV19	14	TRBJ1-1	.	.	TGTGCCAGTAGTATAGGGCAGGGTGGCACTGAAGCTTTCTTT	CASSIGQGGTEAFF
TRBV27	18	TRBJ2-2	.	.	TGTGCCAGCAGTTTATCATACCCCGGGGGTAGTTACACCGGGGAGCTGTTTTTT	CASSLSYPGGSYTGELFF
TRBV6-5	14	TRBJ2-1	TRBD2	.	TGTGCCAGCAGGCTCAGCGGGGGATACAATGAGCAGTTCTTC	CASRLSGGYNEQFF
TRBV19	16	TRBJ1-1	.	.	TGTGCCAGTAGTAGCCCAGTCGTGTTCATGAACACTGAAGCTTTCTTT	CASSSPVVFMNTEAFF
TRBV19	16	TRBJ2-5	TRBD2	.	TGTGCCAGTAGTATAGATGATAGCCCGGGAGGGGAGACCCAGTACTTC	CASSIDDSPGGETQYF
TRBV5-4	15	TRBJ2-7	TRBD1	many	TGTGCCAGCAGCATAGGACGTCAAAGGGGGCTCGAGCAGTACTTC	CASSIGRQRGLEQYF
TRBV29-1	14	TRBJ2-3	.	.	TGCAGCGTTCGCCCGGGCGGGAGCACAGATACGCAGTATTTT	CSVRPGGSTDTQYF
TRBV5-1	17	TRBJ1-3	TRBD1	few	TGCGCCAGCAGCTCCCTGGGACAGGTCAGCTCTGGAAACACCATATATTTT	CASSSLGQVSSGNTIYF
TRBV9	13	TRBJ2-1	TRBD2	once	TGTGCCACCGGGACTAAACCCTACAATGAGCAGTTCTTC	CATGTKPYNEQFF
TRBV7-2	14	TRBJ2-5	.	once	TGTGCCAGCAGCCCGACAGGTACGCAAGAGACCCAGTACTTC	CASSPTGTQETQYF
TRBV27	15	TRBJ1-6	.	.	TGTGCCAGCAGTCGGGGGGGAAGCTATAATTCACCCCTCCACTTT	CASSRGGSYNSPLHF
TRBV7-9	18	TRBJ1-1	TRBD1	.	TGTGCCAGCAGCCCAGGGAGAACAGGGGGCGCATGGTGGACTGAAGCTTTCTTT	CASSPGRTGGAWWTEAFF
TRBV13	15	TRBJ2-1	.	.	TGTGCCAGCAGCGGCGGAGTAGGCTCCTACAATGAGCAGTTCTTC	CASSGGVGSYNEQFF
TRBV19	15	TRBJ1-5	.	.	TGTGCCAGTAGTACACAGGGCTTCCCCAATTTGCCCCAGCATTTT	CASSTQGFPNLPQHF
TRBV7-8	13	TRBJ2-3	.	.	TGTGCCAGCAGCTTTCGGGGGACAGATACGCAGTATTTT	CASSFRGTDTQYF
TRBV21-1	16	TRBJ2-1	.	few	TGTGCCAGCACCCCTCCACTAGCGGGGGGCTACAATGAGCAGTTCTTC	CASTPPLAGGYNEQFF
TRBV5-4	16	TRBJ1-2	TRBD1	few	TGTGCCAGCAGCGTGCCTAACAGGGGAGTGCTCTATGGCTACACCTTC	CASSVPNRGVLYGYTF
TRBV27	14	TRBJ2-1	TRBD2	few	TGTGCCAGCAGTTTACTAGCGGGTTACAATGAGCAGTTCTTC	CASSLLAGYNEQFF
TRBV18	16	TRBJ1-3	TRBD1	once	TGTGCCAGCTCACCGGGACAGCCGATCTCTGGAAACACCATATATTTT	CASSPGQPISGNTIYF
TRBV27	18	TRBJ1-6	TRBD1	.	TGTGCCAGCAGTTTATCTTTCCCCAGGACAGGGCGGTATTCACCCCTCCACTTT	CASSLSFPRTGRYSPLHF
TRBV5-5	14	TRBJ1-5	.	.	TGTGCCAGCAGCCTAGACAGGAGAAATCAGCCCCAGCATTTT	CASSLDRRNQPQHF
TRBV5-4	13	TRBJ2-2	TRBD1	.	TGTGCCAGCAGCCCGACAGGGACCGGGGAGCTGTTTTTT	CASSPTGTGELFF
TRBV12-3/TRBV12-4	12	TRBJ1-3	TRBD1	.	TGTGCCAGCAATCTCCGAGGACAGGGGTTAAATTTT	CASNLRGQGLNF
TRBV9	15	TRBJ2-1	TRBD2	.	TGTGCCAGCAGCGCCGGGACTAGCGGGATCAATGAGCAGTTCTTC	CASSAGTSGINEQFF
TRBV18	13	TRBJ1-1	.	.	TGTGCCAGCTCACCTGTTCGAGAATCTGAAGCTTTCTTT	CASSPVRESEAFF
TRBV9	13	TRBJ2-3	.	few	TGTGCCAGCAACAGAGATAGCACAGATACGCAGTATTTT	CASNRDSTDTQYF
TRBV27	14	TRBJ2-7	.	.	TGTGCCAGCAGTTTGCAGGGATCAACCTACGAGCAGTACTTC	CASSLQGSTYEQYF
TRBV2	13	TRBJ2-3	.	.	TGTGCCAGCAGTGAAGGGGTGAGGTATACGCAGTATTTT	CASSEGVRYTQYF
TRBV28	17	TRBJ2-1	TRBD2	.	TGTGCCAGCAGTCCCCGACCCGGGACTAGAACCTACAATGAGCAGTTCTTC	CASSPRPGTRTYNEQFF
TRBV7-3	13	TRBJ2-3	TRBD2	.	TGTGCCAGCAGCGTCCGGGACTATGATACGCAGTATTTT	CASSVRDYDTQYF
TRBV28	13	TRBJ2-7	TRBD2	.	TGTGCCAGCAGTTCCGGGACTAAACTCGAGCAGTACTTC	CASSSGTKLEQYF
TRBV15	16	TRBJ1-6	.	.	TGTGCCACCAGCAGAGGACAGGTCCGTAATAATTCACCCCTCCACTTT	CATSRGQVRNNSPLHF
TRBV4-2	16	TRBJ2-3	TRBD1	.	TGTGCCAGCAGCACCAGGACAGGGGGAGGCACAGATACGCAGTATTTT	CASSTRTGGGTDTQYF
TRBV19	15	TRBJ2-7	TRBD1	once	TGTGCCAGTAGCGCAAACCGGGACAGGGGTGTCGGGCAGTACTTC	CASSANRDRGVGQYF
TRBV20-1	11	TRBJ1-4	.	once	TGCATGGCAGCGTATAATGAAAAACTGTTTTTT	CMAAYNEKLFF
TRBV18	14	TRBJ2-7	.	.	TGTGCCAGCTCACCGGGGCAGGACTACTACGAGCAGTACTTC	CASSPGQDYYEQYF
TRBV11-2	15	TRBJ1-1	TRBD1	.	TGTGCCAGCAGCTTCCGACAGGGGTTTGGCACTGAAGCTTTCTTT	CASSFRQGFGTEAFF
TRBV6-5	14	TRBJ2-1	TRBD2	.	TGTGCCAGCAGGCGGACTAGCGGGAGAGTAGTGCAGTTCTTC	CASRRTSGRVVQFF
TRBV30	14	TRBJ2-1	TRBD2	.	TGTGCCTGGAGTCCGGGACTAGCGCCTAATGAGCAGTTCTTC	CAWSPGLAPNEQFF
TRBV28	15	TRBJ1-4	.	.	TGTGCCAGCAGGCCCTCTTCCGGGGAACGCGAAAAACTGTTTTTT	CASRPSSGEREKLFF
TRBV27	12	TRBJ2-1	.	.	TGTGCCAGCAGTTTCCAGCGCAATGAGCAGTTCTTC	CASSFQRNEQFF
TRBV7-2	15	TRBJ2-1	TRBD2	.	TGTGCCAGCAGCTCCCTAGCGGGGGATTACAATGAGCAGTTCTTC	CASSSLAGDYNEQFF
TRBV29-1	14	TRBJ2-1	.	.	TGCAGCGTTGTAGGGGGTCGGTCCTACAATGAGCAGTTCTTC	CSVVGGRSYNEQFF
TRBV9	16	TRBJ2-5	.	.	TGTGCCAGCAGCGTTTCTGGCGGGGTAGACCAGGAGACCCAGTACTTC	CASSVSGGVDQETQYF
TRBV9	14	TRBJ2-1	.	once	TGTGCCAGCAGCGTCCTAGACGGGAACAATGAGCAGTTCTTC	CASSVLDGNNEQFF
TRBV24-1	15	TRBJ2-3	TRBD2	.	TGTGCCACCAGTTTTGCGGGAGCCCCCCCAGATACGCAGTATTTT	CATSFAGAPPDTQYF
TRBV6-4	24	TRBJ1-3	TRBD1	.	TGTGCCAGCAGTGACGTTTCCGAGGACAGGGGTCTCACCCACCCTTTTAGGTCTGGAAACACCATATATTTT	CASSDVSEDRGLTHPFRSGNTIYF
TRBV6-6	13	TRBJ2-7	.	.	TGTGCCAGCAAACCCACAGGGTCCTACGAGCAGTACTTC	CASKPTGSYEQYF
TRBV19	16	TRBJ2-1	TRBD2	.	TGTGCCAGTAGTCCTGTGGGTAGCGGGAGGGCCGGTGAGCAGTTCTTC	CASSPVGSGRAGEQFF
TRBV7-2	18	TRBJ2-2	TRBD2	.	TGTGCCAGCAGCTTAGCGTATACTAGCGGGCTGAACACCGGGGAGCTGTTTTTT	CASSLAYTSGLNTGELFF
TRBV5-1	15	TRBJ2-5	.	.	TGCGCCAGCAGCTTCTCGGTGGGCCCCCAAGAGACCCAGTACTTC	CASSFSVGPQETQYF